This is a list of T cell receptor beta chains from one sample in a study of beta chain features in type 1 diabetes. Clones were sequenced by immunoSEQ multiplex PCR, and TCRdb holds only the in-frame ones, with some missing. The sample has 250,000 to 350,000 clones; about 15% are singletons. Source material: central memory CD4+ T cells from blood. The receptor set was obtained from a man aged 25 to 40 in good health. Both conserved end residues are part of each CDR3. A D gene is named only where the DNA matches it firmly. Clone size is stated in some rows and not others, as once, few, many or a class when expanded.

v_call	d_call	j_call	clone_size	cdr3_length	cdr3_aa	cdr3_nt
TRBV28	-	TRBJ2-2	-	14	CASSRHTGPGELFF	TGTGCCAGCAGTCGACACACCGGACCCGGGGAGCTGTTTTTT
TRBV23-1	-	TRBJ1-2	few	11	CARRTWYGYTF	TGCGCCAGGCGGACGTGGTATGGCTACACCTTC
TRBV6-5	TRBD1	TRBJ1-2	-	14	CASSFAGGNYGYTF	TGTGCCAGCAGTTTCGCAGGGGGGAACTATGGCTACACCTTC
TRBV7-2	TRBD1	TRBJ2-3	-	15	CASSRRQGSTDTQYF	TGTGCCAGCAGCCGGCGACAGGGAAGCACAGATACGCAGTATTTT
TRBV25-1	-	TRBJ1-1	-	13	CASSQPTTGGAFF	TGTGCCAGCAGTCAGCCGACGACAGGCGGAGCTTTCTTT
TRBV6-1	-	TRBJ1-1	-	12	CASRRTGAEAFF	TGTGCCAGCAGACGAACAGGAGCTGAAGCTTTCTTT
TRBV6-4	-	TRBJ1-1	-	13	CASSEEQGTEAFF	TGTGCCAGCAGTGAGGAGCAGGGCACTGAAGCTTTCTTT
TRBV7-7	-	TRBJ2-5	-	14	CASSPLGGAGTQYF	TGTGCCAGCAGCCCCCTCGGTGGGGCCGGGACCCAGTACTTC
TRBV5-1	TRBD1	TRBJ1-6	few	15	CASSSTDRANSPLHF	TGCGCCAGCAGCAGCACGGACAGGGCTAATTCACCCCTCCACTTT
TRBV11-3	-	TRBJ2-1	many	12	CASSSNSNEQFF	TGTGCCAGCAGCTCCAACAGCAATGAGCAGTTCTTC
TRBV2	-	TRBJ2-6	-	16	CASSERVNPGANVLTF	TGTGCCAGCAGTGAACGGGTTAATCCTGGGGCCAACGTCCTGACTTTC
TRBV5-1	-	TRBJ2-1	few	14	CASSLGRSVLEQFF	TGCGCCAGCAGCTTAGGACGATCCGTGCTTGAGCAGTTCTTC
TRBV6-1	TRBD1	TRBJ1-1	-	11	CASSNQGAAFF	TGTGCCAGCAGTAACCAGGGGGCTGCTTTCTTT
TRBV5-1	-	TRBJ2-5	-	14	CASSLGTLQETQYF	TGCGCCAGCAGCTTGGGAACGCTGCAAGAGACCCAGTACTTC
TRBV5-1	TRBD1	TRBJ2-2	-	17	CASSSYIGAGGTGELFF	TGCGCCAGCAGCTCATACATTGGGGCAGGGGGCACCGGGGAGCTGTTTTTT
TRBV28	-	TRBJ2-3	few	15	CASSSAGAGSDTQYF	TGTGCCAGCAGTTCCGCGGGGGCAGGGTCAGATACGCAGTATTTT
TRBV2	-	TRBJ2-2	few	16	CASRGGGTGNTGELFF	TGTGCCAGCAGAGGGGGAGGGACAGGAAACACCGGGGAGCTGTTTTTT
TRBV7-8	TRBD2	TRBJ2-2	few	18	CASSLVTSGGAWHGELFF	TGTGCCAGCAGCTTAGTGACTAGCGGGGGGGCCTGGCACGGGGAGCTGTTTTTT
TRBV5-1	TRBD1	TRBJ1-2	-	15	CASSLMPGQGFGYTF	TGCGCCAGCAGCTTGATGCCGGGACAGGGTTTTGGCTACACCTTC
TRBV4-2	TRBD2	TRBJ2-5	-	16	CASSQTSGRAGETQYF	TGTGCCAGCAGCCAGACCAGCGGGAGGGCCGGAGAGACCCAGTACTTC
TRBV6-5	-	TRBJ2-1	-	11	CATQRTYEQFF	TGTGCCACCCAAAGGACATATGAGCAGTTCTTC
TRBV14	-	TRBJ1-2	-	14	CASSQPGTNYGYTF	TGTGCCAGCAGCCAACCCGGGACAAACTATGGCTACACCTTC
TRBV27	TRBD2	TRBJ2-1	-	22	CASSLRPPGLAGGISSYNEQFF	TGTGCCAGCAGTTTAAGACCCCCCGGACTAGCGGGGGGGATCAGCTCCTACAATGAGCAGTTCTTC
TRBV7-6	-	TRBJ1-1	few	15	CASSLGQGVNTEAFF	TGTGCCAGCAGCTTAGGTCAGGGAGTGAACACTGAAGCTTTCTTT
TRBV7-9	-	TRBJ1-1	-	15	CASSRMDIGGSEAFF	TGTGCCAGCAGCCGGATGGACATCGGTGGGTCTGAAGCTTTCTTT
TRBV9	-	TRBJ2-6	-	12	CASGSGANVLTF	TGTGCCAGTGGCTCTGGGGCCAACGTCCTGACTTTC
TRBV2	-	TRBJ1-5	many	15	CASRGTVGGNQPQHF	TGTGCCAGCAGGGGGACCGTCGGAGGCAATCAGCCCCAGCATTTT
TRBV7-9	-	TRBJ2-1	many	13	CASSLGRDREQFF	TGTGCCAGCAGCTTAGGCAGGGACCGTGAGCAGTTCTTC
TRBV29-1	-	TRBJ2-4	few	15	CSVGAGDLAKNIQYF	TGCAGCGTTGGAGCAGGAGACCTAGCCAAAAACATTCAGTACTTC
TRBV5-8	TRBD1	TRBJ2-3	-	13	CASSWDRGFGEYF	TGTGCCAGCAGCTGGGACAGGGGCTTCGGAGAGTATTTT
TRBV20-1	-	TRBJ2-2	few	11	CSAPRGGELFF	TGCAGTGCTCCCAGGGGCGGGGAGCTGTTTTTT
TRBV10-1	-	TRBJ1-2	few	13	CASRRPSSYGYTF	TGCGCCAGCCGCAGACCAAGCAGCTATGGCTACACCTTC
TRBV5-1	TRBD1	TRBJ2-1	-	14	CASRTGTSLNEQFF	TGCGCCAGCAGGACAGGGACGTCCTTAAATGAGCAGTTCTTC
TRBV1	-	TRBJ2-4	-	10	CTSSQGIQYF	TGCACCAGCAGCCAAGGAATTCAGTACTTC
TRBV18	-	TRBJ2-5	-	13	CASSAAGQETQYF	TGTGCCAGCTCAGCGGCAGGGCAAGAGACCCAGTACTTC
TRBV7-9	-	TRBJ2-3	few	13	CASSLVDRGSGYF	TGTGCCAGCAGCTTAGTAGATCGAGGGAGTGGGTATTTT
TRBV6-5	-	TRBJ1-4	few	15	CASSYGGAHYEKLFF	TGTGCCAGCAGTTACGGGGGGGCCCATTATGAAAAACTGTTTTTT
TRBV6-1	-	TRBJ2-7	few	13	CASSEGPPYEQYF	TGTGCCAGCAGTGAGGGGCCGCCCTACGAGCAGTACTTC
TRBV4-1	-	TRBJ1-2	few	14	CASSQVVQPGGYTF	TGCGCCAGCAGCCAAGTTGTCCAGCCCGGGGGCTACACCTTC
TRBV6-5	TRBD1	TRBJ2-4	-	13	CASSEQGANIQYF	TGTGCCAGCAGTGAACAGGGGGCAAACATTCAGTACTTC